This T cell receptor beta chain was captured in a study of beta chain features in type 1 diabetes. Whole-study findings and limits: A moderate, significant TCRB CDR3 shortening appeared in type 1 diabetes across four CD4+ subsets.

A heparinised blood draw that averaged around 100 mL was obtained once from each donor. On this clone: The antigen remains unidentified.

Trimming removed 2 bases at V and 2 bases at J, with 8 bases between. The V gene's germline CDR1 is SGHDT and CDR2 YYEEEE. This CDR3 spans 14 amino acids. What was sequenced were expressed TCRB transcripts, since all of the isolated RNA had been reverse transcribed. Reads from naive, central memory and regulatory T cell samples averaged roughly 3.6 million. Measured with immunoSEQ multiplex PCR; TCRdb has only the in-frame clones, and not every one. The sample holds under 250,000 clones; more than 11% are singletons and the top ten take just under 0.02%. This rearrangement joins TRBV5-6 to TRBJ2-1; the D gene is possibly TRBD1 (6 bases). The TCR was taken from a young man with type 1 diabetes. Specimen: naive CD4+ T cells from blood. The CDR3 DNA reads TGTGCCAGCAGCTTCACAGGGCCCTACAATGAGCAGTTCTTC. As protein: CASSFTGPYNEQFF.